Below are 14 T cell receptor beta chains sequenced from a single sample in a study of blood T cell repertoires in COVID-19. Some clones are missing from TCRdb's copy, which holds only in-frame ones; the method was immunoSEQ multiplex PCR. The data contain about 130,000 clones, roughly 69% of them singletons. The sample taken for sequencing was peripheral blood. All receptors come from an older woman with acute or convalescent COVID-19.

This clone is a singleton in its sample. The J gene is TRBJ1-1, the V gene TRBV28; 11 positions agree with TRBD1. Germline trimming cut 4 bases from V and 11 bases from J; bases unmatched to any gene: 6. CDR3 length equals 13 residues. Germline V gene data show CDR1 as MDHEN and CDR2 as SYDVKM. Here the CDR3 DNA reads TGTGCCAGCAGTTCCGGACAGGGGGCGCGGGCTTTCTTT. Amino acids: CASSSGQGARAFF.

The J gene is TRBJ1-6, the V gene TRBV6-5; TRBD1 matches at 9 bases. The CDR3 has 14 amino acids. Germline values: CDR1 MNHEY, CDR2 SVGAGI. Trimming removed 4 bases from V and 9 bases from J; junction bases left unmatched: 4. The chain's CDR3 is CASSLGQGGSPLHF. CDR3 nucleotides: TGTGCCAGCAGTTTGGGACAGGGTGGTTCACCCCTCCACTTT.

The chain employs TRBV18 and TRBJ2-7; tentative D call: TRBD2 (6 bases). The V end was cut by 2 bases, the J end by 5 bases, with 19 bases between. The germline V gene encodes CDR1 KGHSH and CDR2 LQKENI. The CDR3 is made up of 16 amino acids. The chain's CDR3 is CASSPGLASVRHEQYF. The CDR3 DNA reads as TGTGCCAGCTCACCAGGCTTAGCTAGCGTGAGGCACGAGCAGTACTTC. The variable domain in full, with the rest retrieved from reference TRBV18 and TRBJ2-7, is NAGVMQNPRHLVRRRGQEARLRCSPMKGHSHVYWYRQLPEEGLKFMVYLQKENIIDESGMPKERFSAEFPKEGPSILRIQQVVRGDSAAYFCASSPGLASVRHEQYFGPGTRLTVT.

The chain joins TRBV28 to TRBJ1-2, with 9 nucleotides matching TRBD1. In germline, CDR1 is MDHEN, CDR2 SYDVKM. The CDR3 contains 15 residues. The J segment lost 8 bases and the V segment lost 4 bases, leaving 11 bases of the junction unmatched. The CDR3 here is CASSSLGTGFSGYTF. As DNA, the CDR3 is TGTGCCAGCAGTTCTCTCGGGACAGGGTTTAGCGGCTACACCTTC.

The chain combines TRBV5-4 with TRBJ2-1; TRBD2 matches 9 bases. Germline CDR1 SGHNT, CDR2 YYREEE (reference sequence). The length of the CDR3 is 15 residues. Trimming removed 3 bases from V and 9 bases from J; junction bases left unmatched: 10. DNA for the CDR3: TGTGCCAGCAGCTGGGGGACTAGCTCGTTTCTTGAGCAGTTCTTC. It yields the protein CASSWGTSSFLEQFF.

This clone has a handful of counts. The CDR3 DNA is TGTGCCAGCAGTCCTCTAGCGGGGGGGCTTAGGGAGACCCAGTACTTC. Translation: CASSPLAGGLRETQYF. This chain connects TRBV27 to TRBJ2-5, with 12 positions matching TRBD2. Trimming cost V 5 bases and J 5 bases; bases outside gene matches: 9. The CDR3 is made up of 16 amino acids. Germline lookup yields CDR1 MNHEY and CDR2 SMNVEV (reference sequence).

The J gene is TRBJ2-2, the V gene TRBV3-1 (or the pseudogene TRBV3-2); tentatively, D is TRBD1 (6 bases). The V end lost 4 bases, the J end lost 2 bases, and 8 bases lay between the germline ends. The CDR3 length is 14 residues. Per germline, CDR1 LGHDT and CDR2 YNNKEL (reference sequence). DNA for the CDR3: TGTGCCAGCAGCCGGACAGATAACACCGGGGAGCTGTTTTTT. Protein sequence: CASSRTDNTGELFF.

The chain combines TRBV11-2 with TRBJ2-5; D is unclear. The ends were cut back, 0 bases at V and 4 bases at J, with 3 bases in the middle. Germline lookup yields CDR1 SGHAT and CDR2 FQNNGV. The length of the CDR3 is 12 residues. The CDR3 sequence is CASSLDRETQYF. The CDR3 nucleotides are TGTGCCAGCAGCTTAGATCGAGAGACCCAGTACTTC.

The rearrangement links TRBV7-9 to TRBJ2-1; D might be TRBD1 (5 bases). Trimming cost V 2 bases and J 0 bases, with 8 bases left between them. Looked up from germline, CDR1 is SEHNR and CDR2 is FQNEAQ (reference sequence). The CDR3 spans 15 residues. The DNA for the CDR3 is TGTGCCAGCAGCTTACAGGGTAGCTCCTACAATGAGCAGTTCTTC. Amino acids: CASSLQGSSYNEQFF.

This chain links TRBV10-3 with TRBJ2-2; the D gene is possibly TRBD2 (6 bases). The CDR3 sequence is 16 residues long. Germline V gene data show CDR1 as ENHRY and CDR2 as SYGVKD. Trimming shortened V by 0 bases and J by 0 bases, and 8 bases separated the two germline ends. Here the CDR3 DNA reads TGTGCCATCAGTGAGTCTGGGGGGACGAACACCGGGGAGCTGTTTTTT. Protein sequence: CAISESGGTNTGELFF.

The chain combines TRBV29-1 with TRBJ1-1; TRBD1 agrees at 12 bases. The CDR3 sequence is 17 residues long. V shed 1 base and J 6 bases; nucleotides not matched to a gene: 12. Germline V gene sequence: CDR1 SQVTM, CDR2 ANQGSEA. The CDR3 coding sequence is TGCAGCGTTGAAGTCGGGACAGGGGGCGGTTATGGCGCTGAAGCTTTCTTT. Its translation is CSVEVGTGGGYGAEAFF.

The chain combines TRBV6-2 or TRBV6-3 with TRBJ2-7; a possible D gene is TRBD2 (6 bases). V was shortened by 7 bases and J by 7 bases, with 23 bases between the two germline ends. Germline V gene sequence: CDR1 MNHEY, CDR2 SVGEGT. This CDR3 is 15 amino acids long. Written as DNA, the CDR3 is TGTGCCAGCATCCCCGGGACCGGCGGGGTACGGGAGCAGTACTTC. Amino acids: CASIPGTGGVREQYF.

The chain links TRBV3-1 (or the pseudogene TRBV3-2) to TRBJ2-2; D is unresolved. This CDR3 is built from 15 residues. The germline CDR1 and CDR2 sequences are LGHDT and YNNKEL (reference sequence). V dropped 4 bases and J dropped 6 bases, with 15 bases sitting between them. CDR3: CASSPPFGLAGELFF. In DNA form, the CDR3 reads TGTGCCAGCAGCCCCCCGTTTGGGCTCGCCGGGGAGCTGTTTTTT.

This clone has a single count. This CDR3 reads CASRALGLAGRGNEQFF. CDR3 sequence (DNA): TGTGCCAGCAGAGCCCTCGGACTAGCGGGAAGGGGCAATGAGCAGTTCTTC. The V gene is TRBV2, the J gene TRBJ2-1; 12 bases align to TRBD2. The junction had 12 bases not matched to a gene; V was cut back by 6 bases and J by 6 bases. There are 17 residues in the CDR3. Germline loops: CDR1 SNHLY, CDR2 FYNNEI.